A selection of T cell receptor beta chains follows, all from one sample in a study of cytomegalovirus exposure and HLA in healthy donors. Generated by immunoSEQ multiplex PCR, the TCRdb table keeps only in-frame clones and is missing some. The sample consists of 110,000 to 150,000 clones, approximately 78% of them appearing once. The sample comprised PBMCs. These receptors originate from a female donor in good health and CMV-seronegative. CDR3s include the opening cysteine and the closing phenylalanine or tryptophan. A D gene is named only where the DNA matches it firmly. The size entry is marked missing in some rows and otherwise reads once, few, many or a size class.

d_call j_call v_call clone_size cdr3_aa cdr3_nt
- TRBJ1-5 TRBV28 - CASSPMSSQPQHF TGTGCCAGCAGCCCGATGTCGAGCCAGCCCCAGCATTTT
TRBD1 TRBJ2-2 TRBV4-2 - CASSQEPLTGIGTGELFF TGTGCCAGCAGCCAAGAACCATTGACAGGGATCGGAACCGGGGAGCTGTTTTTT
- TRBJ2-2 TRBV9 - CASSPRDTLTGELFF TGTGCCAGCAGCCCCCGGGACACCCTCACCGGGGAGCTGTTTTTT
- TRBJ2-3 TRBV5-1 - CASSLQGREADTQYF TGCGCCAGCAGCTTGCAGGGGAGAGAGGCAGATACGCAGTATTTT
- TRBJ2-7 TRBV4-1 - CASSPAVGEPGSYEQYF TGCGCCAGCAGCCCGGCAGTGGGAGAGCCTGGTTCCTACGAGCAGTACTTC
- TRBJ1-2 TRBV5-1 - CASRHTEPDGYTF TGCGCCAGCAGGCACACAGAGCCCGATGGCTACACCTTC
- TRBJ2-7 TRBV5-6 - CASSLGPTNYEQYF TGTGCCAGCAGCTTGGGTCCCACAAATTACGAGCAGTACTTC
- TRBJ1-1 TRBV6-1 - CASSEERGWGAFF TGTGCCAGCAGTGAAGAGCGGGGGTGGGGCGCTTTCTTT
TRBD2 TRBJ2-6 TRBV5-1 - CASSLDQPPRGAGANVLTF TGCGCCAGCAGCTTGGACCAACCCCCTCGGGGGGCTGGGGCCAACGTCCTGACTTTC
TRBD2 TRBJ2-2 TRBV7-9 - CASRPTRLAGHTGELFF TGTGCCAGCAGACCTACTCGACTAGCGGGACACACCGGGGAGCTGTTTTTT
- TRBJ2-7 TRBV29-1 - CSVVRGTYEQYF TGCAGCGTTGTTCGGGGGACCTACGAGCAGTACTTC
TRBD1 TRBJ1-4 TRBV7-3 once CASSRGTGMYEKLFF TGTGCCAGCAGCCGTGGGACAGGGATGTATGAAAAACTGTTTTTT
TRBD1 TRBJ1-1 TRBV11-2 few CASSTDRASAAFF TGTGCCAGCAGCACCGACAGGGCTTCGGCCGCTTTCTTT
- TRBJ2-5 TRBV7-2 - CASSLAQRLQETQYF TGTGCCAGCAGCTTAGCGCAGCGGCTACAAGAGACCCAGTACTTC
TRBD1 TRBJ2-2 TRBV29-1 - CSASGTANTGELFF TGCAGCGCTTCCGGGACAGCCAACACCGGGGAGCTGTTTTTT
TRBD1 TRBJ2-1 TRBV30 - CAWSVLQGKQFF TGTGCCTGGAGTGTACTACAGGGGAAGCAGTTCTTC
- TRBJ1-4 TRBV5-8 - CASSLSGQFNEKLFF TGTGCCAGCAGCTTGTCTGGACAGTTTAATGAAAAACTGTTTTTT
- TRBJ1-5 TRBV6-1 - CASSPGSHQPQHF TGTGCCAGCAGTCCAGGCTCTCATCAGCCCCAGCATTTT
TRBD2 TRBJ2-1 TRBV5-4 - CASSGGGRTSREQFF TGTGCCAGCAGCGGGGGGGGACGAACATCGCGGGAGCAGTTCTTC
- TRBJ1-4 TRBV5-6 - CASSPRTAPDEKLFF TGTGCCAGCAGTCCAAGGACAGCCCCAGACGAAAAACTGTTTTTT
- TRBJ2-2 TRBV7-2 - CASSLVLGAGGELFF TGTGCCAGCAGCTTAGTGCTGGGAGCAGGCGGGGAGCTGTTTTTT
- TRBJ1-3 TRBV9 - CASSVGAGGSPPGNTIYF TGTGCCAGCAGCGTAGGGGCTGGGGGGTCTCCTCCTGGAAACACCATATATTTT
TRBD1 TRBJ1-5 TRBV18 - CASSPTTGGSFYQPQHF TGTGCCAGCTCACCGACTACAGGGGGCTCTTTCTATCAGCCCCAGCATTTT
- TRBJ2-5 TRBV23-1 - CASSQIATGLETQYF TGCGCCAGCAGTCAAATTGCGACAGGTTTAGAGACCCAGTACTTC
- TRBJ2-6 TRBV2 - CASSLDNPGANVLTF TGTGCCAGCAGCCTCGACAATCCTGGGGCCAACGTCCTGACTTTC
TRBD2 TRBJ2-5 TRBV4-2 once CASSRRSGGETQYF TGTGCCAGCAGCCGTCGTTCGGGAGGGGAGACCCAGTACTTC
TRBD2 TRBJ2-2 TRBV5-1 - CASSSGGTNTGELFF TGCGCCAGCAGCTCGGGGGGGACGAACACCGGGGAGCTGTTTTTT
- TRBJ1-5 TRBV5-4 - CASSLSHQGDYSNQPQHF TGTGCCAGCAGCTTGTCTCACCAAGGAGACTATAGCAATCAGCCCCAGCATTTT
- TRBJ2-1 TRBV7-9 - CASSSSLQDNEQFF TGTGCCAGCAGCTCCAGCCTGCAGGACAATGAGCAGTTCTTC
TRBD1 TRBJ1-2 TRBV2 once CASSLDRDYGYTF TGTGCCAGCAGTTTAGACAGGGACTATGGCTACACCTTC
- TRBJ1-6 TRBV11-2 - CASSLDMGSPLHF TGTGCCAGCAGCTTGGACATGGGTTCACCCCTCCACTTT
- TRBJ1-3 TRBV7-3 - CASSLGFGPGTGNTIYF TGTGCCAGCAGCTTGGGCTTTGGGCCGGGGACTGGAAACACCATATATTTT
TRBD2 TRBJ2-7 TRBV25-1 - CASSESRVIAGGLYEQYF TGTGCCAGCAGTGAGAGTCGGGTAATAGCGGGAGGGTTATACGAGCAGTACTTC
TRBD1 TRBJ1-2 TRBV10-3 - CAISSSGGANYGYTF TGTGCCATCAGCTCCTCAGGGGGAGCTAACTATGGCTACACCTTC
- TRBJ2-3 TRBV6-6 - CASSTPEQGLNTQYF TGTGCCAGCAGTACCCCGGAGCAGGGCCTGAATACGCAGTATTTT
TRBD2 TRBJ2-1 TRBV7-9 - CASRPTGLATYNEQFF TGTGCCAGCAGGCCTACGGGACTAGCGACCTACAATGAGCAGTTCTTC
TRBD1 TRBJ1-6 TRBV11-2 - CASSPGQGINSPLHF TGTGCCAGCAGCCCAGGACAGGGAATTAATTCACCCCTCCACTTT
- TRBJ2-1 TRBV7-2 - CASSLTDATSNEQFF TGTGCCAGCAGCTTAACAGACGCTACAAGCAATGAGCAGTTCTTC
TRBD1 TRBJ1-2 TRBV2 - CASGTGGIYGYPF TGTGCCTCCGGGACAGGGGGAATATATGGCTACCCCTTC
- TRBJ1-2 TRBV19 - CASSRTAGGYGYPF TGTGCCAGTAGCAGAACAGCGGGGGGTTATGGCTACCCCTTC
TRBD1 TRBJ1-1 TRBV9 - CASSASRDRDTEAFF TGTGCCAGCAGCGCGTCCCGGGACAGGGACACTGAAGCTTTCTTT
TRBD1 TRBJ1-2 TRBV15 - CATSRPGQFNYGYTF TGTGCCACCAGCCGACCGGGACAGTTTAACTATGGCTACACCTTC
TRBD1 TRBJ2-1 TRBV19 - CASSPPTGRRGDEQFF TGTGCCAGTAGTCCCCCGACAGGGCGACGAGGAGATGAGCAGTTCTTC
TRBD1 TRBJ1-1 TRBV28 - CASSQDRGRREAFF TGTGCCAGCAGTCAAGACAGGGGGCGAAGGGAAGCTTTCTTT
- TRBJ2-7 TRBV27 - CASSFYGPAYEQYF TGTGCCAGCAGTTTTTATGGGCCTGCCTACGAGCAGTACTTC
TRBD1 TRBJ2-5 TRBV5-4 - CASSLGDREETQYF TGTGCCAGCAGCTTGGGGGACAGGGAAGAGACCCAGTACTTC